The present entry profiles one T cell receptor (beta chain) with its context. In the study's own analysis: From reference gene primer amplification, estimates of nucleated cell counts were derived. Here immunoSEQ multiplex PCR was the method, and the copy in TCRdb shows in-frame clones only, minus some. That table supplies the V and J calls and clone size; D and trimming were determined from the DNA. The table shows about 350,000 clones, with around 90% occurring only once. These data come from a study of blood T cell repertoires in COVID-19. Study details: Acute and convalescent COVID-19 specimens originated in the United States, Italy and Spain. PBMCs, B-cell-depleted T cells, or T cells provided the cDNA or gDNA that made up the material.

V dropped 1 base and J dropped 7; count of bases not matched to a gene: 12. The CDR3 sequence is 17 residues long. Germline values: CDR1 SGHVS, CDR2 FQNEAQ. Patients in Seattle were enrolled during active infection, then followed longitudinally. The sample consisted of peripheral blood. This clonotype originated in a woman aged 60-75 years with COVID-19, enrolled during active disease. J is TRBJ2-4 and V is TRBV7-8; 8 nucleotides match TRBD2. CDR3 in DNA: TGTGCCAGCAGCTTAGATGTCCCGGGGGGGGGCAAGAACATTCAGTACTTC. As protein: CASSLDVPGGGKNIQYF.